This T cell receptor beta chain came from a study of blood T cell repertoires in COVID-19. Study overall: The study drew acute and convalescent COVID-19 samples from the United States, Italy and Spain. The analysed material was cDNA or gDNA that came from T cells, B-cell-depleted T cells, or PBMCs.

Libraries were prepared by immunoSEQ multiplex PCR; TCRdb keeps only in-frame clonotypes and omits some of them. The repertoire consists of about 160,000 clones, with around 90% occurring once and the leading ten covering 3.5% to 5%. This clone was counted a single time. Specimen: peripheral blood. This clonotype was sampled from a woman aged 60-75 years with active or convalescent COVID-19.

CDR3 protein: CASSESGTSGVSTDTQYF. Here the CDR3 DNA reads TGCGCCAGCAGCGAGTCCGGGACTAGCGGGGTCAGCACAGATACGCAGTATTTT. This chain connects TRBV5-1 to TRBJ2-3; 13 bases match TRBD2. The CDR3 totals 18 residues. Germline-derived CDR1 and CDR2 are SGHRS and YFSETQ. After removal of 4 bases from V and 0 bases from J, the junction contained 8 bases not matched to a gene.